This T cell receptor (beta chain) derives from a study of T cell changes during pregnancy in multiple sclerosis. Looked up from germline, CDR1 is MDHEN and CDR2 is SYDVKM. The V end lost 2 bases, the J end lost 7 bases, and 9 bases lay between the germline ends. There are 13 residues in the CDR3. TCRdb's copy holds only in-frame clones and misses some; the assay was immunoSEQ multiplex PCR. The data show 45,000 to 55,000 clones, with 80% to 95% seen just once and 0.7% to 1% held by the top ten. The sequence came from a female donor in good health, enrolled as a control in a pregnancy study. This chain joins TRBV28 and TRBJ1-5; D might be TRBD1 (5 bases). The material was CD4+ T cells from peripheral blood mononuclear cells, obtained in the second trimester of pregnancy. DNA of the CDR3: TGTGCCAGCAGTTTAGGGAGGGGACAGCCCCAGCATTTT. It yields the protein CASSLGRGQPQHF.